This T cell receptor (beta chain) was observed in a study of T cells in Graves' hyperthyroidism and ophthalmopathy. RNA transcripts served as the template for amplifying TCR beta CDR3 regions. Primed by the HTBI set, a first-round RT-PCR was run on the TCR CDR3. TCRdb ran MiXCR on the multiplex PCR reads and lists one entry per CDR3 protein. The repertoire holds some 550,000 distinct CDR3 sequences, with around 21% as singletons. This CDR3 spans 14 amino acids. Trimming removed 2 bases at V and 4 bases at J, with 12 bases between. Germline V gene data show CDR1 as MNHNS and CDR2 as SASEGT. In its sample, this clonotype was seen many times.

The sequence came from a man aged 18 to 35 with Graves' hyperthyroidism. The sequencing input was blood. The chain links TRBV6-1 to TRBJ2-7, with a tentative D call TRBD2 (5 bases). The DNA for the CDR3 is TGTGCCAGCAGTGAAACCAGACTAAGTTACGAGCAGTACTTC. This codes for CASSETRLSYEQYF.